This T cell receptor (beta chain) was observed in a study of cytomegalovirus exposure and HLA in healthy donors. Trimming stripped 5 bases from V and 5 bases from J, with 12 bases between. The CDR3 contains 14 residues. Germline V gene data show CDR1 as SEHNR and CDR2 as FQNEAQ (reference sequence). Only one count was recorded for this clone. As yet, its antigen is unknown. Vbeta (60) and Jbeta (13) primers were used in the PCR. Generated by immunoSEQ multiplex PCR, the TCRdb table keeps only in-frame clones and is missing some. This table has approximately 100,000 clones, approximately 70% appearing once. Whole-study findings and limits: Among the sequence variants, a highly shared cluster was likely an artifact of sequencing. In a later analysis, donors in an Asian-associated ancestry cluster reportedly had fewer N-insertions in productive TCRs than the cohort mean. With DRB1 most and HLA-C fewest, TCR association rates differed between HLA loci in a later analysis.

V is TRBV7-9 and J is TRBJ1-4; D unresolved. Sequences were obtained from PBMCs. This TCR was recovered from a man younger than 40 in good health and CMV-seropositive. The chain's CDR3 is CASSRTEENEKLFF. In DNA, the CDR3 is TGTGCCAGCAGCCGGACTGAAGAAAATGAAAAACTGTTTTTT. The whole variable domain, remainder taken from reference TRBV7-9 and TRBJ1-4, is DTGVSQNPRHKITKRGQNVTFRCDPISEHNRLYWYRQTLGQGPEFLTYFQNEAQLEKSRLLSDRFSAERPKGSFSTLEIQRTEQGDSAMYLCASSRTEENEKLFFGSGTQLSVL.